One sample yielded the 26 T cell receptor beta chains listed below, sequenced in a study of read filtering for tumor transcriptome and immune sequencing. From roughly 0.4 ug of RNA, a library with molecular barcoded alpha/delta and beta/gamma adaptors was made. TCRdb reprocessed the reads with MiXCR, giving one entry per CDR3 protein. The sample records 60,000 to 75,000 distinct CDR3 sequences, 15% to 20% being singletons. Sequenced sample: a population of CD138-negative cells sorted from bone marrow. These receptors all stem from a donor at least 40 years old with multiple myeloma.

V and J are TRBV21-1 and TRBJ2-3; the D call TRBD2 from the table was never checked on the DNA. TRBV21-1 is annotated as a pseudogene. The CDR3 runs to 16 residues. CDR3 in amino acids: CASSKGGSHSTDTQYF. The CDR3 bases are TGTGCCAGCAGCAAGGGCGGGAGCCATAGCACAGATACGCAGTATTTT.

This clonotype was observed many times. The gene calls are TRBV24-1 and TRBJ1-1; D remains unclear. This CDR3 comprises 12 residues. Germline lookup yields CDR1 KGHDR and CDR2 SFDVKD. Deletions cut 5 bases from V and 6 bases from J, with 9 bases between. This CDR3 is CATSAGRAEAFF. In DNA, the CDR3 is TGTGCCACCAGTGCTGGGCGGGCTGAAGCTTTCTTT.

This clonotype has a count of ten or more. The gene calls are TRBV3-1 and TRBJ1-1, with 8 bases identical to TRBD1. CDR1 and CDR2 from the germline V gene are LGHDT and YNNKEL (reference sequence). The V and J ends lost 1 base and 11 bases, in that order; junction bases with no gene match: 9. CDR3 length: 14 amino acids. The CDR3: CASSQGQGLPYAFF. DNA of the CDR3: TGTGCCAGCAGCCAAGGACAGGGGCTCCCCTATGCTTTCTTT.

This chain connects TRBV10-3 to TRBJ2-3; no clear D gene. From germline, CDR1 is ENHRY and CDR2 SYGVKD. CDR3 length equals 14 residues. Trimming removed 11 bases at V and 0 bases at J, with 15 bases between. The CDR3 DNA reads TGTGCCGCAACCTGGGCACTGAGCACAGATACGCAGTATTTT. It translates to CAATWALSTDTQYF.

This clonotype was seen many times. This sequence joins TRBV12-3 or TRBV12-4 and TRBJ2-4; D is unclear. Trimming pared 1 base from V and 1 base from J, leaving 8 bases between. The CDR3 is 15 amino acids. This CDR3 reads CASSLEQWAKNIQYF. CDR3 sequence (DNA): TGTGCCAGCAGTTTAGAGCAGTGGGCCAAAAACATTCAGTACTTC.

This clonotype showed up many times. Here the CDR3 DNA reads TGTGCCAGCAGCCAAACAGGGGGGGAGCAGTACTTC. Translated: CASSQTGGEQYF. V is TRBV9 and J is TRBJ2-7; TRBD1 matches at 8 bases. Losses at the gene ends were 4 bases for V and 7 bases for J; bases not matched to a gene: 4. Germline V gene sequence: CDR1 SGDLS, CDR2 YYNGEE. The CDR3 spans 12 residues.

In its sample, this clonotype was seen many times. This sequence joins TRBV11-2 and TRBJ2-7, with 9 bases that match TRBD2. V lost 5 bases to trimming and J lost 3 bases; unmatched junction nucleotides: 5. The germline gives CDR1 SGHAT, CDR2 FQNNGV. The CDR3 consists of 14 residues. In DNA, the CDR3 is TGTGCCAGCAGCGCGGGGGGGCCGGTCTACGAGCAGTACTTC. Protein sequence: CASSAGGPVYEQYF.

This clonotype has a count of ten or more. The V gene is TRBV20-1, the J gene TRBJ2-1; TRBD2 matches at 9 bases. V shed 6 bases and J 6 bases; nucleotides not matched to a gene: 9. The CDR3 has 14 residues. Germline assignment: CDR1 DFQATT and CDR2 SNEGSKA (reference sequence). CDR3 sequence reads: CSAKAGGLPNEQFF. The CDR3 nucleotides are TGCAGTGCCAAAGCGGGGGGACTCCCCAATGAGCAGTTCTTC.

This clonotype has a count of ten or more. CDR3 sequence reads: CAISVKGEAAFF. The DNA for the CDR3 is TGTGCCATCAGTGTGAAGGGGGAGGCGGCTTTCTTT. The chain uses TRBV10-3 and TRBJ1-1; D might be TRBD1 (6 bases). Germline CDR1 is ENHRY and CDR2 is SYGVKD. The germline V and J ends were trimmed by 4 bases and 11 bases, with 14 bases remaining between them. The CDR3 length is 12 residues.

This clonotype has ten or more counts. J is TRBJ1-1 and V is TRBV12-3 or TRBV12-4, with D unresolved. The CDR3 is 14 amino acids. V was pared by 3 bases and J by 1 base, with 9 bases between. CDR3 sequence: CASSFSTRNTEAFF. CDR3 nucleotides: TGTGCCAGCAGTTTCAGCACAAGGAACACTGAAGCTTTCTTT.

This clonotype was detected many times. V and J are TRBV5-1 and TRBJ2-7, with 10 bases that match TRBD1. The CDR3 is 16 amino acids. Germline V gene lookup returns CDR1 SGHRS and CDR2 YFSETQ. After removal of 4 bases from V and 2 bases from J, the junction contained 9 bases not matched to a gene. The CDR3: CASSPSLGQGTYEQYF. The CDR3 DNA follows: TGCGCCAGCAGCCCCTCGTTGGGACAGGGGACCTACGAGCAGTACTTC.

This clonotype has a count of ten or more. CDR3 coding DNA: TGCAGTGCTAGCACAGTGCAAGAGACCCAGTACTTC. Translating gives CSASTVQETQYF. This chain connects TRBV20-1 to TRBJ2-5; D is uncertain. The CDR3 has 12 amino acids. Germline V gives CDR1 DFQATT, CDR2 SNEGSKA (reference sequence). Trimming removed 3 bases from V and 2 bases from J, with 7 bases in between.

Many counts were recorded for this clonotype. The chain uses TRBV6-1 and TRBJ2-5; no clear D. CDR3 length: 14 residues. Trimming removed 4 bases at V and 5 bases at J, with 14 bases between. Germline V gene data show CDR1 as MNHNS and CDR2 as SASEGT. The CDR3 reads CASSGRTRTETQYF. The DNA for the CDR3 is TGTGCCAGCAGTGGTCGGACGAGAACGGAGACCCAGTACTTC.

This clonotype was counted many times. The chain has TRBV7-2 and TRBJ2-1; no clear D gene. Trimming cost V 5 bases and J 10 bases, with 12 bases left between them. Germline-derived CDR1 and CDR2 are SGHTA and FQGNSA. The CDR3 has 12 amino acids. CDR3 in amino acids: CASSRSPWEQFF. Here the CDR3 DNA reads TGTGCCAGCAGCAGGTCCCCGTGGGAGCAGTTCTTC.

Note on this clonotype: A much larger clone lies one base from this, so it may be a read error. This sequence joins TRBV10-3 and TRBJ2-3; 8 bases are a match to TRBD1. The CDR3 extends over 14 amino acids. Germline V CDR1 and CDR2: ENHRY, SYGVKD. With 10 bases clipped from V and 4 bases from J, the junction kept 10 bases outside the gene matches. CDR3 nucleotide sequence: TGTGCCACCAGCGCGGACAGGGTATCAGATACGCAGTATTTT. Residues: CATSADRVSDTQYF.

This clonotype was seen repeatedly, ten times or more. Here the CDR3 DNA reads TGTGCCACCAGTGATTTAAGAGCGGAAGGTGACCAGTACTTC. It translates to CATSDLRAEGDQYF. The chain couples TRBV24-1 to TRBJ2-5; tentative D call: TRBD2 (5 bases). Trimming took off 1 base at V and 10 bases at J, with 15 bases between the two ends. The CDR3 consists of 14 residues. In germline, CDR1 is KGHDR, CDR2 SFDVKD.

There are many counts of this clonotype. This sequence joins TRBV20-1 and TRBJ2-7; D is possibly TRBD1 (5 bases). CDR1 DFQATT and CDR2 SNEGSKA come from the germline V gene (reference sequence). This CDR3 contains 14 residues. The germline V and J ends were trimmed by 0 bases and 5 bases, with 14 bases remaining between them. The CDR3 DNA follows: TGCAGTGCTAGAGAGGGGCCCCTGGGGAACGAGCAGTACTTC. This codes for CSAREGPLGNEQYF.

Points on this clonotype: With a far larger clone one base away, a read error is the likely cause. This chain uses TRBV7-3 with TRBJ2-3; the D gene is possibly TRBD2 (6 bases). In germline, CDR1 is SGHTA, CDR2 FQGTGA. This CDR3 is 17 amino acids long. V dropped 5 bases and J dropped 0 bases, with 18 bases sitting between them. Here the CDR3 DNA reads TGTGCCAGCAGCGCTAGCGCTGACAGATTTAGCACAGATACGCAGTATTTT. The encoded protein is CASSASADRFSTDTQYF.

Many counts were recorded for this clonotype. The CDR3 region has the DNA TGTGCCAGCAGTGCAGTGACCGGGAGCTCCTACGAGCAGTACTTC. It translates to CASSAVTGSSYEQYF. The chain couples TRBV2 to TRBJ2-7; the D gene is possibly TRBD2 (6 bases). This CDR3 comprises 15 residues. Trimming removed 4 bases from V and 0 bases from J, with 13 bases in between. Germline values: CDR1 SNHLY, CDR2 FYNNEI.

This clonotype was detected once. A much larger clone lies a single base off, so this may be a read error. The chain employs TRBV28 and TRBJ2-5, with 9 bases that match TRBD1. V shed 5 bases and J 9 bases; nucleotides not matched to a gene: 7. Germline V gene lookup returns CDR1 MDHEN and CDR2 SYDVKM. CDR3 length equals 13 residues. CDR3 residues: CASSTGTGRSQYF. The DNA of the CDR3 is TGTGCCAGCAGTACAGGGACAGGGAGGTCCCAGTACTTC.

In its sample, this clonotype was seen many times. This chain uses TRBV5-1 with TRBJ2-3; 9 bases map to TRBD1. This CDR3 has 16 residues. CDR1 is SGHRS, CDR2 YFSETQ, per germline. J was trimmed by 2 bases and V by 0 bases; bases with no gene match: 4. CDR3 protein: CASSLGGTGYTDTQYF. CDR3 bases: TGCGCCAGCAGCTTGGGTGGGACAGGGTACACAGATACGCAGTATTTT.

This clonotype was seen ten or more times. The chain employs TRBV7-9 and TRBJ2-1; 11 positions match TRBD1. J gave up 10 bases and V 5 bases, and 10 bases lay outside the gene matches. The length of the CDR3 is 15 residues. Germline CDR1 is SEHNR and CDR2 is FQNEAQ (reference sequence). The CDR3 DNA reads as TGTGCCAGCAGCCCGCGGACAGGGGGCGCGAGGGAGCAGTTCTTC. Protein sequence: CASSPRTGGAREQFF.

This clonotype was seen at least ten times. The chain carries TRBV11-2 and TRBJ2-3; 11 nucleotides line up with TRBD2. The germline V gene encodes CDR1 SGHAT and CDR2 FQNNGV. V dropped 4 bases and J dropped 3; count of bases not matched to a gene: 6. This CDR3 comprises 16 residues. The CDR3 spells CASSSPSGGWTDTQYF. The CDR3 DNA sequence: TGTGCCAGCAGCTCCCCTAGCGGGGGGTGGACAGATACGCAGTATTTT.

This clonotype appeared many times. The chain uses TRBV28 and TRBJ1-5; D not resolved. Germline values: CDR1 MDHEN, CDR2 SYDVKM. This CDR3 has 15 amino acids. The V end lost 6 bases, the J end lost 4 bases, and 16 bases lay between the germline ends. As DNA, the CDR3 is TGTGCCAGCAGATCCGCGGGTAATCAGAATCAGCCCCAGCATTTT. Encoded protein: CASRSAGNQNQPQHF.

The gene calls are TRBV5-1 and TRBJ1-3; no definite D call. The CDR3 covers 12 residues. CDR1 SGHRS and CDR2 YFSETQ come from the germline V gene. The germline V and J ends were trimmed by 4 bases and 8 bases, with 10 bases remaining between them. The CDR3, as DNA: TGCGCCAGCAGCCCCCCTGATGACACCATATATTTT. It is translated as CASSPPDDTIYF.

The CDR3 here is CASSPGGGARAGTQYF. The CDR3, as DNA: TGTGCCAGTAGCCCCGGCGGGGGGGCGAGAGCAGGTACGCAGTATTTT. This chain connects TRBV6-6 to TRBJ2-3, with 9 bases identical to TRBD2. CDR3 size: 16 residues. From germline, CDR1 is MNHNY and CDR2 SVGAGI (reference sequence). V dropped 9 bases and J dropped 8; count of bases not matched to a gene: 18.